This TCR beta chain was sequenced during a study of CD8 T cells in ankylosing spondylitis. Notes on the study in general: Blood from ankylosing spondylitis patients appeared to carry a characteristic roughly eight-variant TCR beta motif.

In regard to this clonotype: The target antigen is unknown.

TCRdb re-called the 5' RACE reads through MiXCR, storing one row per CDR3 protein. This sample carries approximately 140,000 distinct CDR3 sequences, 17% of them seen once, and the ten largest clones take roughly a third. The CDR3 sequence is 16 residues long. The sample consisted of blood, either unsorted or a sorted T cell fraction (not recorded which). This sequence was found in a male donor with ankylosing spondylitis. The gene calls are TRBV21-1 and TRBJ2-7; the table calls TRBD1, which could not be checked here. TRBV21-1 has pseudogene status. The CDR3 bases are TGTGCCAGCCTACCCCCTGGGACAACCACACGGTACGAGCAGTACTTC. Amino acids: CASLPPGTTTRYEQYF.